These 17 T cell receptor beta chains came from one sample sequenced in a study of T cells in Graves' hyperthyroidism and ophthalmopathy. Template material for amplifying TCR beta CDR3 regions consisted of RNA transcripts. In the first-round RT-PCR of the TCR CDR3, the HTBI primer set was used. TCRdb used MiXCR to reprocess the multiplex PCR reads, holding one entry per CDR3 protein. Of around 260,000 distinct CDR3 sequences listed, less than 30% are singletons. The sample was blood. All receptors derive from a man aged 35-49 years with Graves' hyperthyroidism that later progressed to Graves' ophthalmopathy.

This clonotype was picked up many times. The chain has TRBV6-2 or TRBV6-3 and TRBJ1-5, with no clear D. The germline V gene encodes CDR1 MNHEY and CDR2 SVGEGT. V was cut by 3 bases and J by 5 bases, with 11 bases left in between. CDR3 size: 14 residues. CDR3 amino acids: CASSYVTGDQPQHF. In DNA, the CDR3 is TGTGCCAGCAGTTATGTGACGGGTGATCAGCCCCAGCATTTT.

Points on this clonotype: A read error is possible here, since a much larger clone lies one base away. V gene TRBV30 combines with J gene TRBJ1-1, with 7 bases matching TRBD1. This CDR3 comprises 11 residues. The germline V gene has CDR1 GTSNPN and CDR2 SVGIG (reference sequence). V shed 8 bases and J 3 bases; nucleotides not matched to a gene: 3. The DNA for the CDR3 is TGTGCCGGAACAGGGGACACTGAAGCTTTCTTT. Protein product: CAGTGDTEAFF.

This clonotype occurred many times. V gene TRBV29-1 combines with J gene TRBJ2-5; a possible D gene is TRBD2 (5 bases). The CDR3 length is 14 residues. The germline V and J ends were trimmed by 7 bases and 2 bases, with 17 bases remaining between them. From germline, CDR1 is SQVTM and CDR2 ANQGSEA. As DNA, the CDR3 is TGCAGCGCCCGACCCCGGGGTTCTCAAGAGACCCAGTACTTC. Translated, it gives CSARPRGSQETQYF.

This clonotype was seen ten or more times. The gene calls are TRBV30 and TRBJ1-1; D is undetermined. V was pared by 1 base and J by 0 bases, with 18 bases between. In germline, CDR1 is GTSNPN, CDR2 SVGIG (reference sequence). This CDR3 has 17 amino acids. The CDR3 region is CAWSGPRADRLNTEAFF. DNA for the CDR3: TGTGCCTGGAGTGGGCCGCGGGCAGACCGATTGAACACTGAAGCTTTCTTT.

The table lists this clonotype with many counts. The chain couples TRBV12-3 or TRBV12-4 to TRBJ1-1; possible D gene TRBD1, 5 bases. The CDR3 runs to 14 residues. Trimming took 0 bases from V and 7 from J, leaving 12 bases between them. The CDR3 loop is CASSLALSGFEAFF. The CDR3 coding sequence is TGTGCCAGCAGTTTAGCGCTGTCAGGGTTTGAAGCTTTCTTT.

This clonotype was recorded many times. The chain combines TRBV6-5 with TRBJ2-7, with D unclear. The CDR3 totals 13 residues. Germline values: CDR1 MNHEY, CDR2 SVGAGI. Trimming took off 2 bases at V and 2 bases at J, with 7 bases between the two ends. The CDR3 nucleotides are TGTGCCAGCAGTTACGCGGTAGCCTACGAGCAGTACTTC. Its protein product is CASSYAVAYEQYF.

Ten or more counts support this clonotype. In DNA form, the CDR3 reads TGTGCCAGCAGTTTAAGAGCGGCAGGGACTCAGCCCCAGCATTTT. This gives the protein CASSLRAAGTQPQHF. This chain uses TRBV12-3 or TRBV12-4 with TRBJ1-5; possible D gene TRBD1, 5 bases. The ends were cut back, 2 bases at V and 6 bases at J, with 14 bases in the middle. The CDR3 is 15 amino acids.

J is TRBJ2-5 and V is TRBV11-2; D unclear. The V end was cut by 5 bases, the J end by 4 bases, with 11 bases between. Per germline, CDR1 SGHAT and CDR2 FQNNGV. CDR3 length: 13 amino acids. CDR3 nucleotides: TGTGCCAGCAGCCGTCCCGGCGGAGAGACCCAGTACTTC. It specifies CASSRPGGETQYF.

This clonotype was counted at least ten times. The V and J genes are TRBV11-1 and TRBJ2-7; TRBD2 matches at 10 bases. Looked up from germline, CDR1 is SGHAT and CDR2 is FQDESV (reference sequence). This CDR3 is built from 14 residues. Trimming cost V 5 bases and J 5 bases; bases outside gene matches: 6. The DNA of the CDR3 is TGTGCCAGCAGCACTTTAGCGGGAGGTGACGAGCAGTACTTC. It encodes CASSTLAGGDEQYF.

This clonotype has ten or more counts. This CDR3 is CASSSGKEGYGYTF. CDR3 in DNA: TGTGCCAGCAGTTCCGGCAAAGAGGGATATGGCTACACCTTC. The rearrangement uses TRBV12-3 or TRBV12-4 and TRBJ1-2, with D hard to call. V was pared by 4 bases and J by 5 bases, with 14 bases between. CDR3 length: 14 residues.

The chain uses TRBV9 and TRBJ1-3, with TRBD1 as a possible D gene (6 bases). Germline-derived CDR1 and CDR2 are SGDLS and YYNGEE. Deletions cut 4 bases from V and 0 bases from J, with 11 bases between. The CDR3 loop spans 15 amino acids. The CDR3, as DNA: TGTGCCAGCAGCTCCGGACAGATCTCTGGAAACACCATATATTTT. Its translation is CASSSGQISGNTIYF.

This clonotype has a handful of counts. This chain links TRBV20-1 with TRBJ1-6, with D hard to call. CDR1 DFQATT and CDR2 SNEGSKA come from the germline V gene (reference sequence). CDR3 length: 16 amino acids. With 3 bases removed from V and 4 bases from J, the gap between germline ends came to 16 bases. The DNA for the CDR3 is TGCAGTGCTAGCCAGGAGGCGGAAATTTATAATTCACCCCTCCACTTT. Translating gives CSASQEAEIYNSPLHF.

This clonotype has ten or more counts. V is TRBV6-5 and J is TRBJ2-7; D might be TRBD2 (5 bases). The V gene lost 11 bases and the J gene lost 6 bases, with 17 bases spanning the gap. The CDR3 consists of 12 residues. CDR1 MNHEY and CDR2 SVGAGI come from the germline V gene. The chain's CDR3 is CASHGPLAEQYF. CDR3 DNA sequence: TGTGCCTCCCACGGACCCCTAGCCGAGCAGTACTTC.

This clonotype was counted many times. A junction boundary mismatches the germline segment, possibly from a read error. The CDR3 here is CASSLVAYHETQYF. The CDR3 DNA reads as TGTGCCAGCAGTTTAGTCGCGTACCACGAGACCCAGTACTTC. The chain employs TRBV12-3 or TRBV12-4 and TRBJ2-5; D gene uncertain. CDR3 length: 14 amino acids.

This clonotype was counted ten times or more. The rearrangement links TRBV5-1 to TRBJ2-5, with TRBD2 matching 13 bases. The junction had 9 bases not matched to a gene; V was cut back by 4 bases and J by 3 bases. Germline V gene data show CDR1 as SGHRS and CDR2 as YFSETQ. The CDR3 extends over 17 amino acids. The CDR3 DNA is TGCGCCAGCAGCACTGGACTAGCGGGAGTTCGGAAAGAGACCCAGTACTTC. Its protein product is CASSTGLAGVRKETQYF.

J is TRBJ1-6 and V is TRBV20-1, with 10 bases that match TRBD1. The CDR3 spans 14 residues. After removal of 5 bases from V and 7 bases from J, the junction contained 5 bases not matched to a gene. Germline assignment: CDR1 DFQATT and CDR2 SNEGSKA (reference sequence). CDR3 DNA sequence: TGCAGTGCTGGGACAGGGGCGGGGAATTCACCCCTCCACTTT. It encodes CSAGTGAGNSPLHF.

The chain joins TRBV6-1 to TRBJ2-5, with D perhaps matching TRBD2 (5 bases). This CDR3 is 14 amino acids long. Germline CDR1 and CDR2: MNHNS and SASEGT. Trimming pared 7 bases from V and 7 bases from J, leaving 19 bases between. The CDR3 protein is CASTAGPKEVTQYF. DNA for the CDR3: TGTGCCAGCACCGCGGGCCCAAAGGAGGTGACCCAGTACTTC.